This is a list of T cell receptor beta chains from one sample in a study of T-cell reconstitution after alpha-beta-depleted transplantation in children. TCRdb reprocessed the PCR reads with MiXCR, giving one entry per CDR3 protein. This sample carries approximately 500,000 distinct CDR3 sequences, more than 20% of them seen once, and the ten largest clones take 30% to 40%. Specimen: PBMCs, collected before TCRalphabeta/CD19-depleted stem cell transplant. These receptors all stem from a boy under two years old with Wiskott-Aldrich syndrome, due to receive a stem cell transplant. CDR3s include the opening cysteine and the closing phenylalanine or tryptophan. Fields, in order: D gene, clone size, J gene, V gene, CDR3 protein, CDR3 DNA. A D gene is named only where the DNA matches it firmly. The size of a clone is reported for some rows only, either as once, few or many, or as a class for expanded clones.

d_call: TRBD2; clone_size: .; j_call: TRBJ2-7; v_call: TRBV28; cdr3_aa: CASSLWASGRTYEQYF; cdr3_nt: TGTGCCAGCAGTTTATGGGCTAGCGGGAGGACCTACGAGCAGTACTTC
d_call: .; clone_size: few; j_call: TRBJ2-6; v_call: TRBV20-1; cdr3_aa: CSARRSGANVLTF; cdr3_nt: TGCAGTGCTAGGCGCTCTGGGGCCAACGTCCTGACTTTC
d_call: .; clone_size: .; j_call: TRBJ2-5; v_call: TRBV20-1; cdr3_aa: CSASDIGLVQETQYF; cdr3_nt: TGCAGTGCTAGCGACATAGGACTTGTACAAGAGACCCAGTACTTC
d_call: .; clone_size: .; j_call: TRBJ2-3; v_call: TRBV15; cdr3_aa: CATSRDFRLAGTADTQYF; cdr3_nt: TGTGCCACCAGCAGAGATTTTCGTTTGGCAGGGACGGCAGATACGCAGTATTTT
d_call: TRBD2; clone_size: .; j_call: TRBJ2-1; v_call: TRBV3-1; cdr3_aa: CASSPGLAGFKNEQFF; cdr3_nt: TGTGCCAGCAGCCCAGGACTAGCGGGGTTCAAAAATGAGCAGTTCTTC
d_call: TRBD2; clone_size: .; j_call: TRBJ2-7; v_call: TRBV20-1; cdr3_aa: CSARDSGTGGEQYF; cdr3_nt: TGCAGTGCTAGAGATTCTGGCACGGGGGGCGAGCAGTACTTC
d_call: .; clone_size: once; j_call: TRBJ2-7; v_call: TRBV5-1; cdr3_aa: CASSLEVIGAYEQYF; cdr3_nt: TGCGCCAGCAGCTTGGAGGTTATAGGAGCCTACGAGCAGTACTTC
d_call: .; clone_size: few; j_call: TRBJ2-1; v_call: TRBV2; cdr3_aa: CASGGEQFF; cdr3_nt: TGTGCCAGCGGAGGGGAGCAGTTCTTC
d_call: .; clone_size: .; j_call: TRBJ1-3; v_call: TRBV10-3; cdr3_aa: CAITGQYSGNTIYF; cdr3_nt: TGTGCCATCACCGGACAGTACTCTGGAAACACCATATATTTT
d_call: .; clone_size: .; j_call: TRBJ2-5; v_call: TRBV5-1; cdr3_aa: CASSRGYQETQYF; cdr3_nt: TGCGCCAGCAGCAGGGGGTACCAAGAGACCCAGTACTTC
d_call: .; clone_size: .; j_call: TRBJ2-7; v_call: TRBV28; cdr3_aa: CASGIQYEQYF; cdr3_nt: TGTGCCAGCGGGATCCAATACGAGCAGTACTTC
d_call: .; clone_size: few; j_call: TRBJ2-1; v_call: TRBV6-5; cdr3_aa: CASSFFRQDGEQFF; cdr3_nt: TGTGCCAGCAGTTTCTTCCGGCAGGACGGGGAGCAGTTCTTC
d_call: TRBD1; clone_size: .; j_call: TRBJ1-2; v_call: TRBV6-1; cdr3_aa: CASSPTIPGQGGGYTF; cdr3_nt: TGTGCCAGCAGTCCGACCATTCCGGGACAGGGAGGCGGCTACACCTTC
d_call: TRBD1; clone_size: .; j_call: TRBJ1-2; v_call: TRBV12-3/TRBV12-4; cdr3_aa: CASSDPGQGGYTF; cdr3_nt: TGTGCCAGCAGCGATCCGGGACAGGGAGGCTACACCTTC
d_call: .; clone_size: few; j_call: TRBJ1-1; v_call: TRBV7-6; cdr3_aa: CASSHLPRDAYGATEAFF; cdr3_nt: TGTGCCAGCAGCCATCTGCCCCGGGACGCTTATGGGGCCACTGAAGCTTTCTTT
d_call: .; clone_size: .; j_call: TRBJ2-1; v_call: TRBV7-2; cdr3_aa: CASSLVLPDSGEQFF; cdr3_nt: TGTGCCAGCAGCTTAGTATTACCCGATTCGGGTGAGCAGTTCTTC
d_call: .; clone_size: few; j_call: TRBJ2-2; v_call: TRBV5-1; cdr3_aa: CASSPEFGGLTGELFF; cdr3_nt: TGCGCCAGCAGCCCCGAATTCGGAGGGCTTACCGGGGAGCTGTTTTTT
d_call: TRBD1; clone_size: .; j_call: TRBJ1-2; v_call: TRBV5-5; cdr3_aa: CASSLPRGRGYGYTF; cdr3_nt: TGTGCCAGCAGCTTACCCAGGGGGCGCGGGTATGGCTACACCTTC
d_call: .; clone_size: few; j_call: TRBJ2-3; v_call: TRBV20-1; cdr3_aa: CSARDVAASTDTQYF; cdr3_nt: TGCAGTGCTAGAGATGTGGCAGCAAGCACAGATACGCAGTATTTT
d_call: .; clone_size: .; j_call: TRBJ2-7; v_call: TRBV3-1; cdr3_aa: CASSPGTGRSSSYEQYF; cdr3_nt: TGTGCCAGCAGCCCGGGTACAGGGAGGTCGAGCTCCTACGAGCAGTACTTC
d_call: TRBD2; clone_size: once; j_call: TRBJ2-2; v_call: TRBV10-1; cdr3_aa: CASSGTSPGELFF; cdr3_nt: TGCGCCAGCAGTGGGACTAGCCCCGGGGAGCTGTTTTTT
d_call: .; clone_size: .; j_call: TRBJ2-7; v_call: TRBV25-1; cdr3_aa: CASNQGSIEQYF; cdr3_nt: TGTGCCAGCAACCAGGGTTCGATCGAGCAGTACTTC
d_call: TRBD1; clone_size: .; j_call: TRBJ2-5; v_call: TRBV7-7; cdr3_aa: CASSVGDRAETQYF; cdr3_nt: TGTGCCAGCAGCGTAGGGGACAGGGCAGAGACCCAGTACTTC
d_call: .; clone_size: few; j_call: TRBJ2-1; v_call: TRBV29-1; cdr3_aa: CSVERAPWDEQFF; cdr3_nt: TGCAGCGTTGAGCGGGCCCCTTGGGATGAGCAGTTCTTC
d_call: TRBD2; clone_size: .; j_call: TRBJ2-1; v_call: TRBV7-9; cdr3_aa: CASSAGTSGSNEQFF; cdr3_nt: TGTGCCAGCAGCGCGGGGACTAGCGGTTCCAATGAGCAGTTCTTC
d_call: .; clone_size: many; j_call: TRBJ1-1; v_call: TRBV5-1; cdr3_aa: CASSLQGGTEAFF; cdr3_nt: TGCGCCAGCAGCTTACAGGGAGGGACTGAAGCTTTCTTT
d_call: .; clone_size: .; j_call: TRBJ2-4; v_call: TRBV20-1; cdr3_aa: CSASREGGGKNIQYF; cdr3_nt: TGCAGTGCCTCGAGGGAGGGAGGGGGCAAAAACATTCAGTACTTC
d_call: TRBD1; clone_size: .; j_call: TRBJ1-4; v_call: TRBV7-4; cdr3_aa: CASSFGRGIEKLFF; cdr3_nt: TGTGCCAGCAGCTTTGGCAGGGGGATCGAAAAACTGTTTTTT
d_call: TRBD2; clone_size: .; j_call: TRBJ2-1; v_call: TRBV12-3/TRBV12-4; cdr3_aa: CASSPRDYHEQFF; cdr3_nt: TGTGCCAGCAGTCCCCGGGACTACCATGAGCAGTTCTTC
d_call: .; clone_size: few; j_call: TRBJ1-1; v_call: TRBV6-6; cdr3_aa: CASSYSRQKEAFF; cdr3_nt: TGTGCCAGCAGTTACTCTCGGCAGAAAGAAGCTTTCTTT
d_call: TRBD2; clone_size: .; j_call: TRBJ2-2; v_call: TRBV20-1; cdr3_aa: CSARDLTSGSNVGELFF; cdr3_nt: TGCAGTGCTAGAGATCTAACTAGCGGGAGTAACGTCGGGGAGCTGTTTTTT
d_call: .; clone_size: .; j_call: TRBJ1-2; v_call: TRBV27; cdr3_aa: CASRYMLAQGDYGYTF; cdr3_nt: TGTGCCAGCAGATACATGCTGGCACAGGGTGACTATGGCTACACCTTC
d_call: .; clone_size: few; j_call: TRBJ2-3; v_call: TRBV3-1; cdr3_aa: CASSRTDPRDTQYF; cdr3_nt: TGTGCCAGCAGCCGGACGGACCCACGTGATACGCAGTATTTT
d_call: TRBD1; clone_size: .; j_call: TRBJ2-7; v_call: TRBV12-3/TRBV12-4; cdr3_aa: CASSLRQGESSYEQYF; cdr3_nt: TGTGCCAGCAGCCTAAGACAGGGGGAGAGCTCCTACGAGCAGTACTTC
d_call: .; clone_size: .; j_call: TRBJ1-1; v_call: TRBV5-1; cdr3_aa: CASSDLQGTEAFF; cdr3_nt: TGCGCCAGCAGCGACCTACAGGGAACTGAAGCTTTCTTT
d_call: .; clone_size: .; j_call: TRBJ1-1; v_call: TRBV21-1; cdr3_aa: CASSKGFRGRGMSAFF; cdr3_nt: TGTGCCAGCAGCAAAGGATTTCGGGGGAGGGGGATGTCAGCTTTCTTT
d_call: TRBD2; clone_size: .; j_call: TRBJ2-1; v_call: TRBV20-1; cdr3_aa: CSARVSTSGSYNEQFF; cdr3_nt: TGCAGTGCTAGAGTGTCGACTAGCGGATCCTACAATGAGCAGTTCTTC
d_call: TRBD2; clone_size: few; j_call: TRBJ2-3; v_call: TRBV10-3; cdr3_aa: CAISGVAGGTDTQYF; cdr3_nt: TGTGCCATCAGTGGAGTAGCGGGAGGGACAGATACGCAGTATTTT
d_call: .; clone_size: .; j_call: TRBJ1-2; v_call: TRBV5-1; cdr3_aa: CASSLFRTGTGGGYTF; cdr3_nt: TGCGCCAGCAGCTTGTTTCGCACGGGAACCGGGGGTGGCTACACCTTC
d_call: TRBD2; clone_size: few; j_call: TRBJ2-1; v_call: TRBV20-1; cdr3_aa: CSPLPPWREGPASNEQFF; cdr3_nt: TGCAGTCCCCTGCCCCCCTGGCGGGAGGGCCCCGCCAGCAATGAGCAGTTCTTC
d_call: .; clone_size: few; j_call: TRBJ2-1; v_call: TRBV29-1; cdr3_aa: CSVDAGKGNEQFF; cdr3_nt: TGCAGCGTTGACGCGGGAAAAGGCAATGAGCAGTTCTTC
d_call: .; clone_size: .; j_call: TRBJ1-3; v_call: TRBV12-3/TRBV12-4; cdr3_aa: CASTLTSSGNTIYF; cdr3_nt: TGTGCCAGCACTTTGACAAGCTCTGGAAACACCATATATTTT
d_call: .; clone_size: .; j_call: TRBJ1-5; v_call: TRBV20-1; cdr3_aa: CSARATAGTPSNQPQHF; cdr3_nt: TGCAGTGCTAGAGCTACCGCCGGGACTCCCAGCAATCAGCCCCAGCATTTT